This TCR beta chain is drawn from a study of blood T cells in healthy people across ages. This clonotype was observed a handful of times. Sample-barcoded 5' priming and a J-beta primer mix drove a second PCR of roughly 6 to 12 cycles. Each CDR3 protein gets one entry after TCRdb re-called the 5' RACE reads with MiXCR. The data hold about 1.4 million distinct CDR3 sequences, with approximately 59% observed a single time. Isolation of PBMCs gave at least 7 million cells per sample. The V gene's germline CDR1 is SEHNR and CDR2 FQNEAQ (reference sequence). Deletions cut 5 bases from V and 6 bases from J, with 14 bases between. This CDR3 spans 13 amino acids.

The source material was blood. The receptor comes from a man between 18 and 35 years old in good health. The chain carries TRBV7-9 and TRBJ2-7; D possibly corresponds to TRBD1 (6 bases). CDR3 sequence: CASSQGQYGEQYF. DNA for the CDR3: TGTGCCAGCAGCCAAGGACAGTACGGCGAGCAGTACTTC. The complete variable domain, with remaining parts taken from reference TRBV7-9 and TRBJ2-7, reads DTGVSQNPRHKITKRGQNVTFRCDPISEHNRLYWYRQTLGQGPEFLTYFQNEAQLEKSRLLSDRFSAERPKGSFSTLEIQRTEQGDSAMYLCASSQGQYGEQYFGPGTRLTVT.